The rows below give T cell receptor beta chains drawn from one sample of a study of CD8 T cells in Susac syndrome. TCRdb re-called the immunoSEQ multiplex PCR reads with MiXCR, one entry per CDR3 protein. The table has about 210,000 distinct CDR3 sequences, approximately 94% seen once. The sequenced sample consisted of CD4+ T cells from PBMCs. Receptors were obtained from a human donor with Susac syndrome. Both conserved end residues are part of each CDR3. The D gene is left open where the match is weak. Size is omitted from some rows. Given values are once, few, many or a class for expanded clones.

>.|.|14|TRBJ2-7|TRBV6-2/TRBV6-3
TGTGCCAGCAGTCCCCGGGACGCCTCCTACGAGCAGTACTTC
CASSPRDASYEQYF
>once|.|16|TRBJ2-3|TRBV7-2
TGTGCCAGCAGCTCGGCGTCGGGACATACCACAGATACGCAGTATTTT
CASSSASGHTTDTQYF
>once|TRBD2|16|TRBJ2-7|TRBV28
TGTGCCAGCAGTTTTGAGCGGGGGGGGGCTTCCTACGAGCAGTACTTC
CASSFERGGASYEQYF
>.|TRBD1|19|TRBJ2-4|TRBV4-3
TGCGCCAGCAGCCCCTCGACAGGGGTAAAGGAGACGACCAAAAACATTCAGTACTTC
CASSPSTGVKETTKNIQYF
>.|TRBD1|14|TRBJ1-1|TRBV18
TGTGCCAGCTCACCCCTCGACAGGGGTGGTGTAGCTTTCTTT
CASSPLDRGGVAFF
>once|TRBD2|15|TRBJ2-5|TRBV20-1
TGCAGTGCTGAGAATAGCGGGGGGAGAGGGGAGACCCAGTACTTC
CSAENSGGRGETQYF
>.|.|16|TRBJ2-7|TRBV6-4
TGTGCCAGCAGTCCGCGACGGGCACCGAGGGCCTACGAGCAGTACTTC
CASSPRRAPRAYEQYF
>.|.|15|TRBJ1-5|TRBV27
TGTGCCAGCAACCTAGCGGGGCCAGGCAATCAGCCCCAGCATTTT
CASNLAGPGNQPQHF
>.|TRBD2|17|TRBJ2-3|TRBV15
TGTGCCACCAGCAGTTCCGAGGGACTAGCGGGGGCAGATACGCAGTATTTT
CATSSSEGLAGADTQYF
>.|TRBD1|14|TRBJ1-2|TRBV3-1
TGTGCCAGCAGCCCCCCCGGGACAGCAGATGGCTACACCTTC
CASSPPGTADGYTF
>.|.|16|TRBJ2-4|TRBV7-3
TGTGCCAGCAGCCCAACATCCTCGGGAGCCAAAAACATTCAGTACTTC
CASSPTSSGAKNIQYF
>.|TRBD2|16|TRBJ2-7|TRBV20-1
TGCAGTGCTAGTCCTAGCGGGGGGCCGAGCTCCTACGAGCAGTACTTC
CSASPSGGPSSYEQYF
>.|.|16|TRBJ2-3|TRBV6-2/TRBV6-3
TGTGCCAGCAGTGGCCCACCGGGATCTAGCACAGATACGCAGTATTTT
CASSGPPGSSTDTQYF
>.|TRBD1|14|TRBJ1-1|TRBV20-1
TGCAGTGCTACAGACGACAGGGGGGTCGCTGAAGCTTTCTTT
CSATDDRGVAEAFF
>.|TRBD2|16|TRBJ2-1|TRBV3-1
TGTGCCAGCAGCCAAGACACTAGCGGGGGGTGGAATGAGCAGTTCTTC
CASSQDTSGGWNEQFF
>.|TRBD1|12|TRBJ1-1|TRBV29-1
TGCAGCGTCCGGACAGGGAGGACTGAAGCTTTCTTT
CSVRTGRTEAFF
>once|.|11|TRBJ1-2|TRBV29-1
TGCAGTACACGGGGAGGCTATGGCTACACCTTC
CSTRGGYGYTF
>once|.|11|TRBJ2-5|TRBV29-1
TGCAGCGTAGACAACGCAGAGACCCAGTACTTC
CSVDNAETQYF
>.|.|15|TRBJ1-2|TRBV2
TGTGCCAGCAGTGAAGCGCGGGGAGGCACAGGGGGCTACACCTTC
CASSEARGGTGGYTF
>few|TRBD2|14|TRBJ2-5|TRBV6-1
TGTGCCAGCACACGGGCGGGGGGCCCAGAGACCCAGTACTTC
CASTRAGGPETQYF
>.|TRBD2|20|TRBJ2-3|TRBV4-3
TGCGCCAGCAGCCATACCGCCGGGACTAGCGGGGGGGCCAGGTCAGATACGCAGTATTTT
CASSHTAGTSGGARSDTQYF
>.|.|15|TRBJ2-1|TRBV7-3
TGTGCCAGCAGCTTAACGGCCAGGGCTACCGGGGAGCAGTTCTTC
CASSLTARATGEQFF
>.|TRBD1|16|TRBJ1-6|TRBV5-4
TGTGCCAGCAGCATGGGGACCGGGACAGCTAATTCACCCCTCCACTTT
CASSMGTGTANSPLHF
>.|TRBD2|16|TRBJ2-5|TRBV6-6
TGTGCCAGCAGTTACTCGCTGGCGGGGGGTCAGGAGACCCAGTACTTC
CASSYSLAGGQETQYF
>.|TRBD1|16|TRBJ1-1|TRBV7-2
TGTGCCAGCAGCCCTGGACAGGGCCTAATGAACACTGAAGCTTTCTTT
CASSPGQGLMNTEAFF
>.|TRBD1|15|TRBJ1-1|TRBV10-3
TGTGCCATCAGCCCCCTGGCAGGGGGCATCACTGAAGCTTTCTTT
CAISPLAGGITEAFF
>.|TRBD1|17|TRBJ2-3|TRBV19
TGTGCCAGTAGTACGATCCTGGACAGGGGTTCCACAGATACGCAGTATTTT
CASSTILDRGSTDTQYF
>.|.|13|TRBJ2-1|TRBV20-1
TGCAGTGCTAGTCCCGGGTCCGGTGTGGAGCAGTTCTTC
CSASPGSGVEQFF
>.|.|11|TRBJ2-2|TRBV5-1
TGCGCCAGTACGGGAACCGGGGAGCTGTTTTTT
CASTGTGELFF
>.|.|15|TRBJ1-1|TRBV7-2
TGTGCCAGCAGCTTAGTTACGGGTGTGCGGACTGAAGCTTTCTTT
CASSLVTGVRTEAFF
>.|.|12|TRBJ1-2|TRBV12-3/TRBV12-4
TGTGCCAGCACCTTCGAAGTGGATGGCTACACCTTC
CASTFEVDGYTF
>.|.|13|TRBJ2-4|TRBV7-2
TGTGCCAGCAGTCTCCAAAGCGAGGGTATTCAGTACTTC
CASSLQSEGIQYF
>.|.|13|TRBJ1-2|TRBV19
TGTGCCAGTATTCAGGGAACTAACTATGGCTACACCTTC
CASIQGTNYGYTF
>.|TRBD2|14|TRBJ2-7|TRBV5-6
TGTGCCAGCAGCTTCCCGGGACTAGCCTACGAGCAGTACTTC
CASSFPGLAYEQYF
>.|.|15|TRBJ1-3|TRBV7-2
TGTGCCAGCAGCGTGAAAACATTCTCTGGAAACACCATATATTTT
CASSVKTFSGNTIYF
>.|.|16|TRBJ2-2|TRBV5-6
TGTGCCAGCCAACTGGGCGGGCTGACGAACACCGGGGAGCTGTTTTTT
CASQLGGLTNTGELFF
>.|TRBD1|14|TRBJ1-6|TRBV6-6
TGTGCCAGCAGTTCAGGGGGGACTAATTCACCCCTCCACTTT
CASSSGGTNSPLHF
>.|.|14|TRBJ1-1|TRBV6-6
TGTGCCAGCAGGACACGGGACACAGGGACTGAAGCTTTCTTT
CASRTRDTGTEAFF
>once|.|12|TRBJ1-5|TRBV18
TGTGCCAGCTCACCAAACAATCAGCCCCAGCATTTT
CASSPNNQPQHF
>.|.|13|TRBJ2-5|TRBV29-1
TGCAGCGTTGAAGATCTTCCCCGCGAGACCCAGTACTTC
CSVEDLPRETQYF